The 11 T cell receptor beta chains reported below all come from one sample, sequenced in a study of T-cell memory formation after mild COVID-19. One entry per CDR3 protein results from TCRdb running MiXCR on the 5' RACE reads. Counted here are hundreds of thousands of distinct CDR3 sequences, 20% to 25% occurring once; the ten biggest clones make up around 13%. What was sequenced was PBMCs or a T cell subset sorted from them (not recorded which). These receptors all come from an adult woman who had mild COVID-19 (a few samples of this study predate the infection). Cell type and time point are not known.

The genes are TRBV5-1 and TRBJ2-2; possibly TRBD1 for D (5 bases). The CDR3 has 14 residues. The germline CDR1 and CDR2 sequences are SGHRS and YFSETQ. V was trimmed by 4 bases and J by 7 bases, leaving 14 bases between them. The DNA of the CDR3 is TGCGCCAGCAGCATAGGGGAACGGCACGGGGAGCTGTTTTTT. Protein: CASSIGERHGELFF.

The chain carries TRBV3-1 and TRBJ2-3; 15 bases agree with TRBD2. Germline CDR1 reads LGHDT; CDR2 reads YNNKEL (reference sequence). CDR3 length: 18 residues. After removal of 3 bases from V and 4 bases from J, the junction contained 8 bases not matched to a gene. Here the CDR3 DNA reads TGTGCCAGCAGCCACGGACTAGCGGGGGGGCTATGGGCAGATACGCAGTATTTT. Its protein product is CASSHGLAGGLWADTQYF.

The V and J genes are TRBV25-1 and TRBJ2-1; D is unresolved. The CDR3 has 14 amino acids. Germline lookup yields CDR1 MGHDK and CDR2 SYGVNS. V was trimmed by 4 bases and J by 0 bases, leaving 7 bases between them. The DNA of the CDR3 is TGTGCCAGCAGTGTGACGGTCTCCTACAATGAGCAGTTCTTC. Its translation is CASSVTVSYNEQFF.

The genes are TRBV29-1 and TRBJ1-2, with D possibly TRBD1 on 5 matching bases. The CDR3 sequence is 16 residues long. Germline CDR1 reads SQVTM; CDR2 reads ANQGSEA. V lost 2 bases and J lost 1, with 17 bases in between. CDR3 amino acids: CSVENPWDGDNYGYTF. The CDR3 region has the DNA TGCAGCGTTGAAAACCCGTGGGACGGGGATAACTATGGCTACACCTTC.

This clonotype turned up a few times. V gene TRBV5-1 combines with J gene TRBJ1-2; D perhaps matches TRBD1 (6 bases). Trimming removed 0 bases from V and 3 bases from J, with 12 bases in between. The length of the CDR3 is 15 residues. CDR1 and CDR2 from the germline V gene are SGHRS and YFSETQ. This CDR3 is CASSLGLQGDYGYTF. The CDR3 nucleotides are TGCGCCAGCAGCTTGGGTCTACAGGGAGACTATGGCTACACCTTC.

The V gene is TRBV5-1, the J gene TRBJ2-7, with D perhaps matching TRBD2 (5 bases). Germline V lookup: CDR1 SGHRS, CDR2 YFSETQ. This CDR3 region has 13 residues. Trimming cost V 7 bases and J 6 bases, with 17 bases left between them. CDR3 loop: CASGRAGLGEQYF. In nucleotides, the CDR3 is TGCGCCAGCGGGAGAGCCGGGCTCGGCGAGCAGTACTTC.

This clonotype appeared a few times. The chain carries TRBV7-9 and TRBJ1-1; D remains unclear. In germline, CDR1 is SEHNR, CDR2 FQNEAQ (reference sequence). The germline V and J ends were trimmed by 5 bases and 3 bases, with 16 bases remaining between them. The CDR3 contains 15 residues. The CDR3 reads CASSPWLGEDTEAFF. In nucleotides, the CDR3 is TGTGCCAGCAGCCCCTGGTTAGGAGAGGACACTGAAGCTTTCTTT.

Only one count was recorded for this clonotype. The V and J genes are TRBV20-1 and TRBJ2-1, with D possibly being TRBD1 or TRBD2 (5 bases each). CDR3 length: 17 residues. Trimming stripped 1 base from V and 0 bases from J, with 16 bases between. Germline lookup yields CDR1 DFQATT and CDR2 SNEGSKA (reference sequence). The CDR3 DNA sequence: TGCAGTGCTAGAGGGTGGGACGGAGCCCGCTCCTACAATGAGCAGTTCTTC. Its translation: CSARGWDGARSYNEQFF.

This chain links TRBV11-2 with TRBJ2-1, with unresolved D. This CDR3 contains 15 residues. Trimming removed 3 bases at V and 5 bases at J, with 14 bases between. Germline loops: CDR1 SGHAT, CDR2 FQNNGV. This CDR3 is CASSFAGSLNNEQFF. In DNA, the CDR3 is TGTGCCAGCAGCTTCGCCGGGTCCCTCAACAATGAGCAGTTCTTC.

There are a few counts of this clonotype. The chain couples TRBV19 to TRBJ2-2; no clear D. V was trimmed by 2 bases and J by 2 bases, leaving 6 bases between them. The length of the CDR3 is 14 residues. Per the germline V gene, CDR1 is LNHDA and CDR2 is SQIVND (reference sequence). CDR3 sequence: CASSIPGNTGELFF. The CDR3 nucleotides read TGTGCCAGTAGTATACCGGGTAACACCGGGGAGCTGTTTTTT.

The chain recombines TRBV12-3 or TRBV12-4 with TRBJ1-1; D perhaps matches TRBD1 (5 bases). Trimming stripped 6 bases from V and 1 base from J, with 15 bases between. This CDR3 is 15 amino acids long. The CDR3 nucleotides read TGTGCCAGCAGGCTCGCCGGGACGGGGAACACTGAAGCTTTCTTT. Its translation is CASRLAGTGNTEAFF.